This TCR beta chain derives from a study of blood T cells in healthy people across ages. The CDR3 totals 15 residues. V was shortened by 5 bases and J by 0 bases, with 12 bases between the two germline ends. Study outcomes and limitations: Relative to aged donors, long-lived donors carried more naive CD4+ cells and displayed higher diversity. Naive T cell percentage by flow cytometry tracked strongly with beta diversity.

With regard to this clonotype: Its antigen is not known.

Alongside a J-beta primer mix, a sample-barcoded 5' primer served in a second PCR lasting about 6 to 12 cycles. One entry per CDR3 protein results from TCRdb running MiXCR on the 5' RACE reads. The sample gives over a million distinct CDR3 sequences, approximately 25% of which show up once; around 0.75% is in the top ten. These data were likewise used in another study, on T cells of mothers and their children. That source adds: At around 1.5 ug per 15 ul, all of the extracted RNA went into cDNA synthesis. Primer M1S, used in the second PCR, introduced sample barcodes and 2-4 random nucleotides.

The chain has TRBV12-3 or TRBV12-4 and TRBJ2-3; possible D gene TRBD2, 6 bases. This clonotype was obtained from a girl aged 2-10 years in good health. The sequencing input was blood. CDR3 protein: CASSGGFSSTDTQYF. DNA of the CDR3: TGTGCCAGCAGTGGGGGGTTCTCTAGCACAGATACGCAGTATTTT.